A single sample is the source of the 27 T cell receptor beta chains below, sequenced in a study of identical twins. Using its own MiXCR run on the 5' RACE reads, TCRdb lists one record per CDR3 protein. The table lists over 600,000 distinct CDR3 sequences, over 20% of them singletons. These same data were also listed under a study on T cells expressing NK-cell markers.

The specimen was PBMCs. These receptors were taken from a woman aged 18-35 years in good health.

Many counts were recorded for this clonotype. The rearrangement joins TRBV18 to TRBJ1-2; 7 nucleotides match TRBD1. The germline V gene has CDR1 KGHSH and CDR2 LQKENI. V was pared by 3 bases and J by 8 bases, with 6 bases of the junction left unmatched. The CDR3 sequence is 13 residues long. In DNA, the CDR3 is TGTGCCAGCTCACCTGACAGGGCAGACGGCTACACCTTC. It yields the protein CASSPDRADGYTF.

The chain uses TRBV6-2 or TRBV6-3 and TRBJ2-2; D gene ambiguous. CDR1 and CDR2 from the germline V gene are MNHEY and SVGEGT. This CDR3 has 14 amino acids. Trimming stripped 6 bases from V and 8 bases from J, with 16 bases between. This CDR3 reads CASSRPGGPGELFF. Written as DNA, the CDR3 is TGTGCCAGCAGCCGGCCCGGCGGACCGGGGGAGCTGTTTTTT.

CDR3 bases: TGTGCCAGCAGCCAAGTCGTAAGGGGTGGCGCAGATACGCAGTATTTT. Translating gives CASSQVVRGGADTQYF. J is TRBJ2-3 and V is TRBV14; D perhaps matches TRBD1 (5 bases). CDR3 length: 16 amino acids. In germline, CDR1 is SGHDN, CDR2 FVKESK. Trimming took off 1 base at V and 4 bases at J, with 15 bases between the two ends. The full variable domain, with the rest looked up from reference TRBV14 and TRBJ2-3, is EAGVTQFPSHSVIEKGQTVTLRCDPISGHDNLYWYRRVMGKEIKFLLHFVKESKQDESGMPNNRFLAERTGGTYSTLKVQPAELEDSGVYFCASSQVVRGGADTQYFGPGTRLTVL.

CDR3 residues: CASSPILAGAYNEQFF. In DNA form, the CDR3 reads TGCGCCAGCAGCCCGATACTAGCGGGAGCCTACAATGAGCAGTTCTTC. This sequence joins TRBV5-1 and TRBJ2-1, with TRBD2 matching 11 bases. The CDR3 has 16 residues. V lost 4 bases, J lost 2 bases, and 5 bases stayed unmatched. Germline loops: CDR1 SGHRS, CDR2 YFSETQ. The variable domain in full, completed from reference TRBV5-1 and TRBJ2-1, reads KAGVTQTPRYLIKTRGQQVTLSCSPISGHRSVSWYQQTPGQGLQFLFEYFSETQRNKGNFPGRFSGRQFSNSRSEMNVSTLELGDSALYLCASSPILAGAYNEQFFGPGTRLTVL.

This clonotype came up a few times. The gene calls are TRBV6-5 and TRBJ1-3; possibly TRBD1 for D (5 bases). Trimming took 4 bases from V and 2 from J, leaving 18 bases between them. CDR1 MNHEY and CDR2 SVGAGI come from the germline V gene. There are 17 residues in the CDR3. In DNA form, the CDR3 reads TGTGCCAGCAGTTCCCTCGGATCGGTACAGGCTGGAAACACCATATATTTT. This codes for CASSSLGSVQAGNTIYF.

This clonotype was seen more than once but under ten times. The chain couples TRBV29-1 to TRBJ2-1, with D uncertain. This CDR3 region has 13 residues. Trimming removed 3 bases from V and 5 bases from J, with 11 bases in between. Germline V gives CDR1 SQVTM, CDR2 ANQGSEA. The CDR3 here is CSVDAFGNNEQFF. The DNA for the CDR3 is TGCAGCGTTGACGCCTTCGGAAACAATGAGCAGTTCTTC.

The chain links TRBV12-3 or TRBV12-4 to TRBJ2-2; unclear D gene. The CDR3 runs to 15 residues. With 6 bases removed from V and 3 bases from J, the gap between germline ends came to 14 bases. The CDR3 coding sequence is TGTGCCAGCAGCGACGGGCAGGACCACACCGGGGAGCTGTTTTTT. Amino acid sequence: CASSDGQDHTGELFF.

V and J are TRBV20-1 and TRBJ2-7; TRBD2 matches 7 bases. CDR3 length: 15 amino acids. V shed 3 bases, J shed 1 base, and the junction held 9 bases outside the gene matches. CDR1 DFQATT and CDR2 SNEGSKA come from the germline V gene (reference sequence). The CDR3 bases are TGCAGTGCTAGTCTTCAGCGGGGAGCATCCTACGAGCAGTACTTC. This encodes CSASLQRGASYEQYF.

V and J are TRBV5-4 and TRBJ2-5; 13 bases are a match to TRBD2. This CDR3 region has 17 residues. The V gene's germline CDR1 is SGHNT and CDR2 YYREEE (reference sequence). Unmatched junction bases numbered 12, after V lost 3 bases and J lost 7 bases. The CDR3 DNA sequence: TGTGCCAGCAGCTCATCCTCCGGGACTAGCGGGAAAGGGACCCAGTACTTC. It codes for CASSSSSGTSGKGTQYF. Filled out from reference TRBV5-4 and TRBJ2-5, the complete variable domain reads ETGVTQSPTHLIKTRGQQVTLRCSSQSGHNTVSWYQQALGQGPQFIFQYYREEENGRGNFPPRFSGLQFPNYSSELNVNALELDDSALYLCASSSSSGTSGKGTQYFGPGTRLLVL.

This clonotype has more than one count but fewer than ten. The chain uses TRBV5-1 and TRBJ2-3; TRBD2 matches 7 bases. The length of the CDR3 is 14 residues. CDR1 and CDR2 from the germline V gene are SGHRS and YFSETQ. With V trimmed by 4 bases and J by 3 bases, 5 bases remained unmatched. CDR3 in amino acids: CASSVAGPTDTQYF. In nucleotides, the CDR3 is TGCGCCAGCAGCGTAGCGGGTCCGACAGATACGCAGTATTTT.

The CDR3, as DNA: TGCAGTGCTAGCTCTAGCAGTAGCACAGATACGCAGTATTTT. Its protein product is CSASSSSSTDTQYF. The chain recombines TRBV20-1 with TRBJ2-3; D might be TRBD2 (5 bases). The V end lost 3 bases, the J end lost 0 bases, and 10 bases lay between the germline ends. The germline V gene has CDR1 DFQATT and CDR2 SNEGSKA (reference sequence). The CDR3 is 14 amino acids.

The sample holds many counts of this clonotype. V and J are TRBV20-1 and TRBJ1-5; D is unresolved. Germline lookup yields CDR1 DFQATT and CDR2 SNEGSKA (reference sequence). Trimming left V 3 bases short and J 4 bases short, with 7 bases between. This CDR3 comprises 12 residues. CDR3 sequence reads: CSARWGNQPQHF. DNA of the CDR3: TGCAGTGCTAGGTGGGGAAATCAGCCCCAGCATTTT.

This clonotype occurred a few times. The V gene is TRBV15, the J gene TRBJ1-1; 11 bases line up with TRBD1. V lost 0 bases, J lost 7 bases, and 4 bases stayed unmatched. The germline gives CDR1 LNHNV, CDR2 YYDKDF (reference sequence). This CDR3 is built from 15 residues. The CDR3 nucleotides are TGTGCCACCAGCAGAGATGGGGACAGGGGGGATGAAGCTTTCTTT. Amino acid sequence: CATSRDGDRGDEAFF.

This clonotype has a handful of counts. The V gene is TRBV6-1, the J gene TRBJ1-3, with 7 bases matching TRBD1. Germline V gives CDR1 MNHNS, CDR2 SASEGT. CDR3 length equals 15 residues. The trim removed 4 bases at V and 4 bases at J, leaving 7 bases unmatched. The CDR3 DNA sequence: TGTGCCAGCAGTGCCCGGGACAGTCGCGGAAACACCATATATTTT. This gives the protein CASSARDSRGNTIYF.

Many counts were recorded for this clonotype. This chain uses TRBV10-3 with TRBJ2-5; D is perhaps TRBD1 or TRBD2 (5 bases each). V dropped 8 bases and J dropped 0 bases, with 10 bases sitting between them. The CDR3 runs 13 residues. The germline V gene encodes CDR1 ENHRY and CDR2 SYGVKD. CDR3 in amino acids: CAIGGTYQETQYF. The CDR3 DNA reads TGTGCCATCGGGGGAACCTACCAAGAGACCCAGTACTTC.

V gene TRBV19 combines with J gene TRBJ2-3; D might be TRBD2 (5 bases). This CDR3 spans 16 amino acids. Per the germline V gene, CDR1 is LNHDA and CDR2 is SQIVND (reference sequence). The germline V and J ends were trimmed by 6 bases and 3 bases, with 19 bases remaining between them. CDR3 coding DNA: TGTGCCAGTAGCCCGGACGGGAACAAGCCTACAGATACGCAGTATTTT. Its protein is CASSPDGNKPTDTQYF.

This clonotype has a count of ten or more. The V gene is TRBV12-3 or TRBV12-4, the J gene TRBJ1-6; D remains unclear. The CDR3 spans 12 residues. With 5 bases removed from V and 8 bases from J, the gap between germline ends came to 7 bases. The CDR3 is CASSEFYSPLHF. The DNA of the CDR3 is TGTGCCAGCAGTGAGTTCTATTCACCCCTCCACTTT.

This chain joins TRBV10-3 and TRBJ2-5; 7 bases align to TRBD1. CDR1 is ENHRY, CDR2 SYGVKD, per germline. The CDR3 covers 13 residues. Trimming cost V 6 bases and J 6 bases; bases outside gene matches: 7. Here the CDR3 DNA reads TGTGCCATCAGGGACAGGATACAAAAGACCCAGTACTTC. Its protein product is CAIRDRIQKTQYF.

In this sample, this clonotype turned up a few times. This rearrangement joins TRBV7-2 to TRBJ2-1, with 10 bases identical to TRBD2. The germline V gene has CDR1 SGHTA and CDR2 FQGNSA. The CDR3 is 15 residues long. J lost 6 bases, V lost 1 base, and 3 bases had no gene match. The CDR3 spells CASSLGGLAANEQFF. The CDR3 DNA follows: TGTGCCAGCAGCTTAGGAGGACTAGCGGCCAATGAGCAGTTCTTC.

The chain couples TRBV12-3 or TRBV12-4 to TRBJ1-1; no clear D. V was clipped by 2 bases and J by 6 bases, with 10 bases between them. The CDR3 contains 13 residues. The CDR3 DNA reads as TGTGCCAGCAGTTTAAGTGGTGTAGCTGAAGCTTTCTTT. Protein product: CASSLSGVAEAFF.

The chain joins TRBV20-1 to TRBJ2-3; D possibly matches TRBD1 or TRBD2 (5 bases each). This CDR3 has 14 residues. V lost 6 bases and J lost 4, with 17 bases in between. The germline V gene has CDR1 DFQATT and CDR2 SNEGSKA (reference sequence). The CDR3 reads CSAVGTTGPDTQYF. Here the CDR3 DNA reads TGCAGTGCGGTCGGGACGACCGGGCCAGATACGCAGTATTTT.

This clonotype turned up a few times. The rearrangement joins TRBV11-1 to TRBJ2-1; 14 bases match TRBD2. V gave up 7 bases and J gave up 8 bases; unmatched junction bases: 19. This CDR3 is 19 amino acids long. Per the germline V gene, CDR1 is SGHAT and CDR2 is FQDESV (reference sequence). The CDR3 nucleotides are TGTGCCAGCAACGCCGAGGGACTAGCGGGAGAAAGAGCAATTGATGAGCAGTTCTTC. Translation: CASNAEGLAGERAIDEQFF.

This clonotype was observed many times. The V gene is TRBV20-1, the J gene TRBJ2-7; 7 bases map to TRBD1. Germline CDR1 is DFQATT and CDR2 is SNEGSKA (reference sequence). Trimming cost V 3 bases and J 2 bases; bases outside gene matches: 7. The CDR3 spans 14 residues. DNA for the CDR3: TGCAGTGCTAGGGTACAGGGGCTAACCTACGAGCAGTACTTC. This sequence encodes CSARVQGLTYEQYF.

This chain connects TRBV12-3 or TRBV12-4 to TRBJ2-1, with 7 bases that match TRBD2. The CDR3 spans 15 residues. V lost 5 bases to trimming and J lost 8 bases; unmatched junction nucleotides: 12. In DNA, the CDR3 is TGTGCCAGCAGTGATCTCGACAGCGGGGTCGATGAGCAGTTCTTC. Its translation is CASSDLDSGVDEQFF.

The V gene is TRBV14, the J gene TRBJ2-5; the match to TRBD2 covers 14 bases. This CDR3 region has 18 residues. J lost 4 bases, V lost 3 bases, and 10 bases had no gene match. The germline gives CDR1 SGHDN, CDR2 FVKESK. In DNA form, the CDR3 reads TGTGCCAGCAGCCATCGTATGGGCGGACTAGCGGGAGGAGAGACCCAGTACTTC. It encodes CASSHRMGGLAGGETQYF.

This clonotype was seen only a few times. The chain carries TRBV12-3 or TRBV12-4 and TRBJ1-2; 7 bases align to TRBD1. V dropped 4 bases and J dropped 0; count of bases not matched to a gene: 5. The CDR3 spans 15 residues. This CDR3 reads CASSWGQPTNYGYTF. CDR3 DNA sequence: TGTGCCAGCAGTTGGGGACAGCCAACTAACTATGGCTACACCTTC.

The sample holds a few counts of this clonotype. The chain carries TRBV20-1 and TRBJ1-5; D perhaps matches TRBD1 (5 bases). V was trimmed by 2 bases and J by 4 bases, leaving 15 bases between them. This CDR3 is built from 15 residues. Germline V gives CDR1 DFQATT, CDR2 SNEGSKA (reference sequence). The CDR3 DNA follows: TGCAGTGCTAGAAACCAGGGCTTAGAAAATCAGCCCCAGCATTTT. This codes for CSARNQGLENQPQHF.